Listed below are T cell receptor beta chains from one sample, sequenced in a study of blood T cell repertoires in COVID-19. TCRdb's table, derived via immunoSEQ multiplex PCR, lists solely in-frame clones and lacks some. The table records around 270,000 clones, 75% to 90% of them present only once. The sample taken for sequencing was peripheral blood. These TCRs come from a young man with active or convalescent COVID-19. Each CDR3 is given with its conserved first and last residue. Fields, in order: V gene, D gene, clone size, J gene, CDR3 DNA, CDR3 protein. D genes are given only for firm matches. Only part of the rows carry a size: once, few, many, or a class if the clone is expanded.

V: TRBV27
D: TRBD2
size: .
J: TRBJ2-3
DNA: TGTGCCAGCGCGTCTAGCGGGGGACCTGATACGCAGTATTTT
CDR3: CASASSGGPDTQYF

V: TRBV29-1
D: TRBD2
size: .
J: TRBJ2-3
DNA: TGCAGCCTTAAGACTAGCGGAAGCACAGATACGCAGTATTTT
CDR3: CSLKTSGSTDTQYF

V: TRBV15
D: TRBD1
size: once
J: TRBJ1-6
DNA: TGTGCCACCAGCAGAGGTACAGGGGATCCCCTCCACTTT
CDR3: CATSRGTGDPLHF

V: TRBV11-1
D: .
size: .
J: TRBJ1-1
DNA: TGTGCCAGCAGCCCAAGCGGGTGGAACACTGAAGCTTTCTTT
CDR3: CASSPSGWNTEAFF

V: TRBV5-5
D: .
size: .
J: TRBJ2-5
DNA: TGTGCCAGCAGCTGGTCGGGGGATGAGACCCAGTACTTC
CDR3: CASSWSGDETQYF

V: TRBV10-3
D: .
size: .
J: TRBJ1-6
DNA: TGTGCCATCAGCGAACAGTACCAGGGCCTCCACTTT
CDR3: CAISEQYQGLHF

V: TRBV13
D: .
size: few
J: TRBJ2-7
DNA: TGTGCCAGCAGCCTGAAAGGGGGTTCAGGCGAGCAGTACTTC
CDR3: CASSLKGGSGEQYF

V: TRBV7-6
D: .
size: once
J: TRBJ2-7
DNA: TGTGCCAGCAGCCCACAGACGCCGGGCAGGGTTGACGAGCAGTACTTC
CDR3: CASSPQTPGRVDEQYF

V: TRBV9
D: .
size: .
J: TRBJ1-1
DNA: TGTGCCAGCAGCGTAGTCTCCGCGGCGACTGAAGCTTTCTTT
CDR3: CASSVVSAATEAFF

V: TRBV25-1
D: TRBD1
size: .
J: TRBJ1-4
DNA: TGTGCCAGCCGAGCCGGGACAGATACATCAACTAATGAAAAACTGTTTTTT
CDR3: CASRAGTDTSTNEKLFF

V: TRBV7-9
D: .
size: .
J: TRBJ1-5
DNA: TGTGCCAGCAGCTCCCTAGGGGGACCCCAGCATTTT
CDR3: CASSSLGGPQHF

V: TRBV5-8
D: TRBD2
size: .
J: TRBJ2-3
DNA: TGTGCCAGCAGCTTGCCGGGGGGGGCGGCAGATACGCAGTATTTT
CDR3: CASSLPGGAADTQYF

V: TRBV5-6
D: TRBD1
size: .
J: TRBJ2-7
DNA: TGTGCCAGCAGCGACATGACAGGGGTGATCAACGAGCAGTACTTC
CDR3: CASSDMTGVINEQYF

V: TRBV7-3
D: .
size: .
J: TRBJ1-1
DNA: TGTGCCAGCAGCCTCAACAGGGATGGGACTGAAGCTTTCTTT
CDR3: CASSLNRDGTEAFF

V: TRBV6-2/TRBV6-3
D: .
size: .
J: TRBJ2-1
DNA: TGTGCCAGCAGTTACCCCTTCTATAGGGGGGGATTCAATGAGCAGTTCTTC
CDR3: CASSYPFYRGGFNEQFF

V: TRBV6-2/TRBV6-3
D: TRBD1
size: .
J: TRBJ2-3
DNA: TGTGCCAGCAGTTTTACTGTACCGGGACAGGGACACACAGATACGCAGTATTTT
CDR3: CASSFTVPGQGHTDTQYF